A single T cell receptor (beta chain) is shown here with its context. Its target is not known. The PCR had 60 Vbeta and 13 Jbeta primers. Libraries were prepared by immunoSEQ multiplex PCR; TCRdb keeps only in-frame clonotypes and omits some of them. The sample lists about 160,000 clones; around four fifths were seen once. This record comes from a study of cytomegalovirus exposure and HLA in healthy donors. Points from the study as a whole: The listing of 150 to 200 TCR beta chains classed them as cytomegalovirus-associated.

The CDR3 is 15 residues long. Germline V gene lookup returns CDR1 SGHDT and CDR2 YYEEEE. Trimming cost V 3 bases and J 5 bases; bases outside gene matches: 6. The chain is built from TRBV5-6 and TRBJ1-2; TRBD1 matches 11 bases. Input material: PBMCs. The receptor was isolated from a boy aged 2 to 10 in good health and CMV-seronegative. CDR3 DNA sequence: TGTGCCAGCAGCTCCGGGACAGGGGGGACTTATGGCTACACCTTC. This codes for CASSSGTGGTYGYTF.